The 5 T cell receptor beta chains listed next were all sequenced from one sample in a study of shared clonotypes between healthy human individuals. The assay was immunoSEQ multiplex PCR, and TCRdb's table has in-frame clones only and misses some. The repertoire has hundreds of thousands of clones, 79% of them found once; the top ten carry about 12%. Sequenced input: PBMCs. Receptors were obtained from a woman aged 40 to 49 in good health. Some clones in this sample may be carry-over from other donors' samples.

The chain has TRBV6-6 and TRBJ2-3; 7 bases are a match to TRBD2. Losses at the gene ends were 5 bases for V and 2 bases for J; bases not matched to a gene: 7. Germline CDR1 MNHNY, CDR2 SVGAGI (reference sequence). The CDR3 length is 15 residues. CDR3 in DNA: TGTGCCAGCAGTGAGGGCGGGAGCCCCACAGATACGCAGTATTTT. This codes for CASSEGGSPTDTQYF.

J is TRBJ1-5 and V is TRBV10-1; weak D call: TRBD1 (6 bases). The CDR3 runs 14 residues. The germline CDR1 and CDR2 sequences are WNHNN and SYGVQD (reference sequence). The germline V and J ends were trimmed by 2 bases and 6 bases, with 11 bases remaining between them. CDR3 residues: CASSEEGGSQPQHF. The CDR3 DNA reads as TGCGCCAGCAGTGAGGAGGGGGGTAGTCAGCCCCAGCATTTT.

The chain combines TRBV27 with TRBJ2-6; D not certain. This CDR3 region has 15 residues. In germline, CDR1 is MNHEY, CDR2 SMNVEV (reference sequence). V dropped 3 bases and J dropped 0 bases, with 6 bases sitting between them. Written as DNA, the CDR3 is TGTGCCAGCAGTTTTGCGAGCTCTGGGGCCAACGTCCTGACTTTC. Translation gives CASSFASSGANVLTF.

The V and J genes are TRBV6-5 and TRBJ2-2; the D gene is possibly TRBD2 (7 bases). The CDR3 length is 13 residues. V dropped 7 bases and J dropped 6 bases, with 12 bases sitting between them. CDR1 is MNHEY and CDR2 is SVGAGI in the germline V gene. The CDR3 is CASTRGAAGELFF. DNA for the CDR3: TGTGCCAGCACCCGGGGGGCGGCCGGGGAGCTGTTTTTT.

The chain has TRBV30 and TRBJ1-5; D is possibly TRBD1 (5 bases). The CDR3 consists of 13 residues. Trimming took 0 bases from V and 6 from J, leaving 9 bases between them. Per germline, CDR1 GTSNPN and CDR2 SVGIG (reference sequence). The CDR3 sequence is CAWSVRGIQPQHF. The CDR3 DNA sequence: TGTGCCTGGAGTGTAAGGGGAATTCAGCCCCAGCATTTT.